The 14 T cell receptor beta chains reported below all come from one sample, sequenced in a study of blood T cells in healthy people across ages. With a J-beta primer mix and a sample-barcoded 5' primer, a second PCR ran roughly 6 to 11 cycles. Each CDR3 protein is one row after TCRdb ran MiXCR on the 5' RACE reads. Among about 680,000 distinct CDR3 sequences listed, more than 40% were seen once. Material for sequencing was blood. The receptors stem from an older woman in good health.

This clonotype was found once. One end of the junction varies from germline; a read error may be responsible. The V gene is TRBV28, the J gene TRBJ2-1, with 7 bases that match TRBD1. The CDR3 is 16 amino acids. The germline CDR1 and CDR2 sequences are MDHEN and SYDVKM. The CDR3 reads CASSRSTGLSYNERFF. In nucleotides, the CDR3 is TGTGCCAGCAGCAGGTCGACAGGGCTTTCCTACAATGAGCGGTTCTTC.

J is TRBJ1-2 and V is TRBV7-9; D not certain. CDR3 length equals 13 residues. V dropped 1 base and J dropped 8 bases, with 11 bases sitting between them. CDR1 and CDR2 from the germline V gene are SEHNR and FQNEAQ (reference sequence). CDR3 residues: CASSLEEMRGYTF. CDR3 bases: TGTGCCAGCAGCTTAGAGGAGATGAGGGGCTACACCTTC.

There are a few counts of this clonotype. The chain couples TRBV30 to TRBJ1-5, with D uncertain. CDR3 size: 13 residues. Trimming shortened V by 1 base and J by 5 bases, and 9 bases separated the two germline ends. Germline V lookup: CDR1 GTSNPN, CDR2 SVGIG (reference sequence). CDR3 nucleotides: TGTGCCTGGAGTGAGTCGCAGTATCAGCCCCAGCATTTT. It yields the protein CAWSESQYQPQHF.

The rearrangement uses TRBV10-3 and TRBJ2-7, with D possibly being TRBD2 (5 bases). This CDR3 has 15 amino acids. The germline V gene encodes CDR1 ENHRY and CDR2 SYGVKD. Trimming removed 3 bases from V and 2 bases from J, with 14 bases in between. The CDR3 DNA reads TGTGCCATCAGTGATCGGACGACGGGAACCTACGAGCAGTACTTC. Protein product: CAISDRTTGTYEQYF.

This clonotype was recorded only once. V gene TRBV20-1 combines with J gene TRBJ2-7; weak D call: TRBD1 (5 bases). Trimming stripped 2 bases from V and 3 bases from J, with 8 bases between. CDR1 and CDR2 (germline): DFQATT, SNEGSKA (reference sequence). The CDR3 spans 12 residues. CDR3 sequence reads: CSARIRDYEQYF. CDR3 DNA: TGCAGTGCTAGAATCAGGGACTACGAGCAGTACTTC.

The V and J genes are TRBV28 and TRBJ1-5; perhaps TRBD1 as D (5 bases). Trimming removed 6 bases from V and 3 bases from J, with 15 bases in between. CDR1 is MDHEN and CDR2 is SYDVKM in the germline V gene. This CDR3 has 15 amino acids. CDR3: CASRSRQRLNQPQHF. In nucleotides, the CDR3 is TGTGCCAGCAGATCCCGACAGCGTCTCAATCAGCCCCAGCATTTT.

This sequence joins TRBV10-3 and TRBJ2-7; no definite D call. V was pared by 7 bases and J by 1 base, with 8 bases between. The germline gives CDR1 ENHRY, CDR2 SYGVKD. The CDR3 spans 12 residues. CDR3 sequence reads: CAITGDSYEQYF. DNA for the CDR3: TGTGCCATCACCGGTGATTCCTACGAGCAGTACTTC.

CDR3 in amino acids: CASRIGAGAYNEQYF. The CDR3 coding sequence is TGTGCCAGCAGAATCGGGGCAGGAGCCTACAATGAGCAGTACTTC. The V and J genes are TRBV7-9 and TRBJ2-1; tentatively, D is TRBD1 or TRBD2 (5 bases each). The J call could be wrong; TRBJ2-7 is a better fit for the DNA end. CDR3 length: 15 amino acids. In germline, CDR1 is SEHNR, CDR2 FQNEAQ (reference sequence).

For this clonotype: One base away lies a much larger clone, so this may be a sequencing read error. The rearrangement joins TRBV4-3 to TRBJ1-1, with D unresolved. The CDR3 consists of 14 residues. CDR1 and CDR2 (germline): LGHNA, YSLEER. CDR3 sequence (DNA): TGCGCCAACAGCTTCCGGGTGGAGAACACTGAAGCTTTCTTT. The encoded protein is CANSFRVENTEAFF.

The chain uses TRBV20-1 and TRBJ1-6; the D gene is possibly TRBD1 (5 bases). Trimming stripped 6 bases from V and 6 bases from J, with 18 bases between. This CDR3 region has 15 residues. Germline V lookup: CDR1 DFQATT, CDR2 SNEGSKA (reference sequence). Written as DNA, the CDR3 is TGCAGTGCGTTGGAGGGGCGAGCGGGTAATTCACCCCTCCACTTT. Translating gives CSALEGRAGNSPLHF.

This chain connects TRBV20-1 to TRBJ2-7, with 7 bases identical to TRBD1. CDR1 DFQATT and CDR2 SNEGSKA come from the germline V gene (reference sequence). The CDR3 runs 17 residues. The V gene end was trimmed by 0 bases and the J gene end by 4 bases; junction bases not matched to a gene: 15. In nucleotides, the CDR3 is TGCAGTGCTAGAGATCCCTCTTTTACAGGGGCAGGATACGAGCAGTACTTC. Residues: CSARDPSFTGAGYEQYF.

The V gene is TRBV5-1, the J gene TRBJ2-1; 8 nucleotides match TRBD1. The trim removed 2 bases at V and 8 bases at J, leaving 12 bases unmatched. CDR1 SGHRS and CDR2 YFSETQ come from the germline V gene. The CDR3 contains 16 residues. The CDR3 sequence is CASSFQPGQDFDEQFF. The DNA for the CDR3 is TGCGCCAGCAGCTTCCAACCGGGACAGGACTTCGATGAGCAGTTCTTC.

This clonotype was picked up a small number of times. The CDR3 loop reads CASSYTKRDRREKLFF. Here the CDR3 DNA reads TGTGCCAGCAGTTACACCAAACGGGACAGGAGGGAAAAACTGTTTTTT. The rearrangement uses TRBV6-5 and TRBJ1-4; 8 bases fit TRBD1. CDR3 length: 16 residues. Looked up from germline, CDR1 is MNHEY and CDR2 is SVGAGI. Unmatched junction bases numbered 10, after V lost 2 bases and J lost 8 bases.

The CDR3 DNA is TGTGCCATCAGTGAGTCGTCCAGGGGGGAGGATGGCTACACCTTC. It translates to CAISESSRGEDGYTF. The chain has TRBV10-3 and TRBJ1-2; 7 nucleotides match TRBD1. The CDR3 is 15 residues long. Germline CDR1 and CDR2: ENHRY and SYGVKD. V shed 0 bases and J 6 bases; nucleotides not matched to a gene: 7.